These 7 T cell receptor beta chains were sequenced from one sample in a study of T-cell reconstitution after alpha-beta-depleted transplantation in children. Unique molecular identifiers were built into the TCRbeta library. In TCRdb, the PCR reads were re-called with MiXCR into one record per CDR3 protein. The table includes some 490,000 distinct CDR3 sequences, roughly an eighth detected once. The source was PBMCs from the stem cell graft donor, collected from the stem cell graft. Every receptor here comes from a human donor who donated a stem cell graft to a child with combined immunodeficiency.

At least ten counts were recorded for this clonotype. V is TRBV6-2 or TRBV6-3 and J is TRBJ2-2, with 9 positions matching TRBD1. Germline V gene sequence: CDR1 MNHEY, CDR2 SVGEGT. V lost 6 bases, J lost 4 bases, and 9 bases stayed unmatched. This CDR3 spans 16 amino acids. In DNA, the CDR3 is TGTGCCAGCAGCCCAGGCCGGGACAGGGTCACCGGGGAGCTGTTTTTT. Its protein is CASSPGRDRVTGELFF.

The sample holds many counts of this clonotype. The rearrangement links TRBV9 to TRBJ1-1, with D unresolved. The CDR3 has 14 residues. V was shortened by 4 bases and J by 4 bases, with 14 bases between the two germline ends. Germline loops: CDR1 SGDLS, CDR2 YYNGEE. The CDR3 is CASSPTPQSTEAFF. The CDR3 DNA follows: TGTGCCAGCAGCCCAACTCCCCAGTCCACTGAAGCTTTCTTT.

This clonotype has ten or more counts. This chain joins TRBV6-2 or TRBV6-3 and TRBJ1-1; unclear D gene. V shed 2 bases and J shed 3 bases, with 10 bases lying between them. Germline CDR1 reads MNHEY; CDR2 reads SVGEGT. This CDR3 spans 14 amino acids. Here the CDR3 DNA reads TGTGCCAGCAGTTACACCGGCCCGGACACTGAAGCTTTCTTT. Amino acids: CASSYTGPDTEAFF.

This clonotype has a count of ten or more. The CDR3 sequence is CASSTTGSGIYYNEQFF. CDR3 nucleotides: TGTGCCAGCAGCACAACGGGTAGCGGGATTTACTACAATGAGCAGTTCTTC. This chain uses TRBV12-3 or TRBV12-4 with TRBJ2-1; 8 positions match TRBD2. The trim removed 6 bases at V and 3 bases at J, leaving 13 bases unmatched. This CDR3 comprises 17 residues.

In its sample, this clonotype was seen a few times. The chain couples TRBV6-1 to TRBJ1-1, with 8 nucleotides matching TRBD1. The CDR3 has 13 amino acids. The V gene end was trimmed by 6 bases and the J gene end by 6 bases; junction bases not matched to a gene: 6. Germline loops: CDR1 MNHNS, CDR2 SASEGT. This chain's CDR3 is CASSLDRGAEAFF. The CDR3 DNA is TGTGCCAGCAGCCTCGACAGGGGTGCTGAAGCTTTCTTT.

V is TRBV29-1 and J is TRBJ2-7; D might be TRBD1 (6 bases). In germline, CDR1 is SQVTM, CDR2 ANQGSEA. Trimming pared 5 bases from V and 3 bases from J, leaving 11 bases between. The CDR3 sequence is 12 residues long. DNA for the CDR3: TGCAGCGTTACAGACAGGAACTACGAGCAGTACTTC. This codes for CSVTDRNYEQYF.

Many counts were recorded for this clonotype. This sequence joins TRBV29-1 and TRBJ2-1, with 9 nucleotides matching TRBD1. The CDR3 has 17 residues. Germline assignment: CDR1 SQVTM and CDR2 ANQGSEA. V trimming: 2 bases; J trimming: 9 bases; junction bases outside the gene matches: 17. The CDR3 DNA reads as TGCAGCGTTGAACTCTTACAGGGGGCGAGACTTCATGGTGAGCAGTTCTTC. Translating it yields CSVELLQGARLHGEQFF.